This TCR beta chain was identified in a study of T cell responses to AZD1222 COVID-19 vaccine. Findings and caveats of the study: A mostly white British donor set with more females was recruited, and clonal diversity was possibly underestimated. Two AZD1222 administrations were followed by greater Spike-specific TCR breadth and depth.

Germline loops: CDR1 SGHNT, CDR2 YYREEE (reference sequence). The V gene end was trimmed by 2 bases and the J gene end by 4 bases; junction bases not matched to a gene: 3. This CDR3 is 14 amino acids long. TCRdb's table, derived via immunoSEQ multiplex PCR, lists solely in-frame clones and lacks some. This sample carries roughly 150,000 clones, roughly 90% of them seen once, and the ten largest clones take approximately 1.4%. Notes on this clone: The antigen is undetermined.

The sequence was collected from an adult who received the AZD1222 COVID-19 vaccine. The V gene is TRBV5-4, the J gene TRBJ2-4; 7 bases map to TRBD1. The specimen was peripheral blood, collected 28 days after the second AZD1222 dose. The CDR3 loop reads CASSFRGQKNIQYF. CDR3 nucleotide sequence: TGTGCCAGCAGCTTCCGGGGACAGAAAAACATTCAGTACTTC.